Listed here are 6 T cell receptor beta chains from one sample, sequenced in a study of cytomegalovirus exposure and HLA in healthy donors (dated by TCRdb to the late 2010s). Library prep was done by the immunoSEQ multiplex PCR assay. The multiplex PCR relied on a mix of 60 forward primers for TCR Vbeta segments and 13 reverse primers for TCR Jbeta segments. The clones in this table, taken by TCRdb from immuneACCESS, are in-frame only. Not every clone is retained; where verified, under half of the shortfall comes from an unresolved V gene, and the cause of the rest is unknown. This sample comprises 100,000 to 150,000 clones, roughly 85% of them detected only once. In total, the top ten clones hold about 1% of the sample. The sequenced sample was PBMCs. The source is a boy aged 10-17 years in good health and CMV-seronegative.

V is TRBV4-3 and J is TRBJ2-5; 7 bases match TRBD2. The CDR3 extends over 14 amino acids. V lost 0 bases, J lost 5 bases, and 3 bases stayed unmatched. Per the germline V gene, CDR1 is LGHNA and CDR2 is YSLEER. The CDR3: CASSQDVREETQYF. CDR3 in DNA: TGCGCCAGCAGCCAAGATGTGCGGGAGGAGACCCAGTACTTC.

The rearrangement links TRBV7-3 to TRBJ2-1; 10 nucleotides align to TRBD1. This CDR3 is built from 18 residues. Germline CDR1 is SGHTA and CDR2 is FQGTGA. J lost 10 bases, V lost 1 base, and 16 bases had no gene match. The CDR3 nucleotides read TGTGCCAGCAGCTTAAGGGGAGCTGGGGACAGGGGTGTACAGGAGCAGTTCTTC. This translates into CASSLRGAGDRGVQEQFF.

A single count supports this clone. For the CDR3, the DNA is TGTGCCTGGCGGGAGTTCCTCACCGGGGAGCTGTTTTTT. Translating it yields CAWREFLTGELFF. The rearrangement uses TRBV30 and TRBJ2-2, with D tentatively TRBD2 (6 bases). Germline CDR1 and CDR2: GTSNPN and SVGIG (reference sequence). V was cut by 5 bases and J by 4 bases, with 11 bases left in between. The CDR3 spans 13 residues.

V usage is TRBV13 and J usage is TRBJ2-7, with D possibly matching TRBD2 (7 bases). Between the trimmed V and J ends, which lost 7 bases and 4 bases, there was a span of 17 bases. Germline assignment: CDR1 PRHDT and CDR2 FYEKMQ (reference sequence). This CDR3 has 14 amino acids. As DNA, the CDR3 is TGTGCCAGCAAGAGGGGGGGCCCGGATTACGAGCAGTACTTC. Translation: CASKRGGPDYEQYF.

The rearrangement uses TRBV7-8 and TRBJ2-5; 7 bases map to TRBD2. The CDR3 contains 13 residues. The junction had 5 bases not matched to a gene; V was cut back by 6 bases and J by 4 bases. Looked up from germline, CDR1 is SGHVS and CDR2 is FQNEAQ. CDR3 protein: CASRSAGRETQYF. The CDR3 DNA reads as TGTGCCAGCAGGTCAGCGGGACGAGAGACCCAGTACTTC.

This chain links TRBV5-4 with TRBJ1-2; no clear D gene. The CDR3 totals 13 residues. Between the trimmed V and J ends, which lost 2 bases and 2 bases, there was a span of 7 bases. The V gene's germline CDR1 is SGHNT and CDR2 YYREEE (reference sequence). DNA of the CDR3: TGTGCCAGCAGCTTTGACGGGAACTATGGCTACACCTTC. Encoded protein: CASSFDGNYGYTF.